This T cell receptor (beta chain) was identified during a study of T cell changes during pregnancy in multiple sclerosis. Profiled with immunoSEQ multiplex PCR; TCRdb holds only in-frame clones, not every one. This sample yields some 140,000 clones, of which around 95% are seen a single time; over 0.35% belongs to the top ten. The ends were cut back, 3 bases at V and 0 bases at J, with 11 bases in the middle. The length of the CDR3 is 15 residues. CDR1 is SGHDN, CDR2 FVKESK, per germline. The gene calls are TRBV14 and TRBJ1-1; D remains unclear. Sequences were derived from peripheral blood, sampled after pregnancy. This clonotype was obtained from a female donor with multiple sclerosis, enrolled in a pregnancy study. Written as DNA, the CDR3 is TGTGCCAGCAGCCAGATCAGAAGATTGAACACTGAAGCTTTCTTT. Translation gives CASSQIRRLNTEAFF.